This T cell receptor (beta chain) was recorded in a study of T cells in localized non-small cell lung cancer. Study-wide results and caveats: Out of the top 100 tumor clones, a median approximately 61 were seen in adjacent lung.

This clone was seen more than once but under ten times. The antigen remains undetermined. The method was immunoSEQ multiplex PCR; TCRdb's version includes in-frame clones alone and lacks a portion of them. The data contain tens of thousands of clones, about 90% of them singletons. CDR1 and CDR2 (germline): MDHEN, SYDVKM. Trimming shortened V by 1 base and J by 1 base, and 5 bases separated the two germline ends. This CDR3 is 14 amino acids long. The source was peripheral blood, collected before any cancer treatment. The clonotype was recovered from a woman aged 40 to 75 with stage I lung adenocarcinoma. V and J are TRBV28 and TRBJ1-5; TRBD1 might be the D (5 bases). The CDR3 spells CASSLSGSNQPQHF. The CDR3, as DNA: TGTGCCAGCAGTTTATCAGGGAGCAATCAGCCCCAGCATTTT.